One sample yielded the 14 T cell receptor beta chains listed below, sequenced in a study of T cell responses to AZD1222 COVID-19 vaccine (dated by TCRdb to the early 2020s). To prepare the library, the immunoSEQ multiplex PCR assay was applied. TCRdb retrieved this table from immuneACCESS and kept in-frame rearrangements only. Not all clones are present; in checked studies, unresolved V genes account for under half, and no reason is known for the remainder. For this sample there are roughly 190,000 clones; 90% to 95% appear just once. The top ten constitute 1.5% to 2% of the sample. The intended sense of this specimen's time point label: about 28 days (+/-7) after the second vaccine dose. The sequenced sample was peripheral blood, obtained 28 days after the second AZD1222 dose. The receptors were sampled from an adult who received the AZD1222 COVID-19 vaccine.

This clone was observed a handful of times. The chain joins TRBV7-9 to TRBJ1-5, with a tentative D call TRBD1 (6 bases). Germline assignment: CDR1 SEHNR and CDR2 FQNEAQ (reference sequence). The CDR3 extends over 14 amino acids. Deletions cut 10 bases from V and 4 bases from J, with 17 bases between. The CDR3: CAIDQTGNNQPQHF. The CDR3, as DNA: TGTGCCATAGACCAGACAGGCAATAATCAGCCCCAGCATTTT.

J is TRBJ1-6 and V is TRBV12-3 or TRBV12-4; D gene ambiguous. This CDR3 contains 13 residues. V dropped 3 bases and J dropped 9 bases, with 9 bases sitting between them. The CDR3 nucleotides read TGTGCCAGCAGTTTTCGGGAGGGTTCACCCCTCCACTTT. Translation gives CASSFREGSPLHF.

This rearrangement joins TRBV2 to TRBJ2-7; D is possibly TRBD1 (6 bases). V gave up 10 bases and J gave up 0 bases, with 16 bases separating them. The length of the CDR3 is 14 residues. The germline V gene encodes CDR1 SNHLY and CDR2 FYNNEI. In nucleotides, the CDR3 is TGTGCCACCTCCGGTGGGGGCTACTCCTACGAGCAGTACTTC. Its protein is CATSGGGYSYEQYF.

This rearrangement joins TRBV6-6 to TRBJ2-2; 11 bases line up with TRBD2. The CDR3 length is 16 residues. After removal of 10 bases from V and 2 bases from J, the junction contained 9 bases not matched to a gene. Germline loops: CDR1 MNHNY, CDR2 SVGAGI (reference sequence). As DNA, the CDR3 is TGTGCCACAGCCCCGGGACTAGCGGATAACACCGGGGAGCTGTTTTTT. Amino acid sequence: CATAPGLADNTGELFF.

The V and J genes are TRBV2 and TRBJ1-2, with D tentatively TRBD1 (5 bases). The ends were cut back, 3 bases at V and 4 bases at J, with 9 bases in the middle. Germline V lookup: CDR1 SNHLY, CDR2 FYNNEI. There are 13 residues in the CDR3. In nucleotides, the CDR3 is TGTGCCAGCAGTGAGGCGGGGCCCTATGGCTACACCTTC. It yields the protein CASSEAGPYGYTF.

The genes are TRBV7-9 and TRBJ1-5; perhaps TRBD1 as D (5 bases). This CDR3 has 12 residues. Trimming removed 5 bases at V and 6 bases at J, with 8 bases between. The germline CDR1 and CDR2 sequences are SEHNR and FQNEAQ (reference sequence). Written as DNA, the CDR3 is TGTGCCAGCAGCGCGGGGGTTCAGCCCCAGCATTTT. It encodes CASSAGVQPQHF.

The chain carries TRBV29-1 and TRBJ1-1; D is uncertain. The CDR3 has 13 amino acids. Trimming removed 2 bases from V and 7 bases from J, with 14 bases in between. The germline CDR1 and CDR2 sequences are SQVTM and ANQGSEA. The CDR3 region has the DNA TGCAGCGTTGAATCGTTTGGGGAGGGTGAAGCTTTCTTT. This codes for CSVESFGEGEAFF.

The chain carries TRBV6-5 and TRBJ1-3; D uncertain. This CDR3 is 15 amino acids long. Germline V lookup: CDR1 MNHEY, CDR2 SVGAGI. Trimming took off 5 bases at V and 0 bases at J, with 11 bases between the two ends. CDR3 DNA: TGTGCCAGCAGTCTTGACGAAGTCTCTGGAAACACCATATATTTT. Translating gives CASSLDEVSGNTIYF.

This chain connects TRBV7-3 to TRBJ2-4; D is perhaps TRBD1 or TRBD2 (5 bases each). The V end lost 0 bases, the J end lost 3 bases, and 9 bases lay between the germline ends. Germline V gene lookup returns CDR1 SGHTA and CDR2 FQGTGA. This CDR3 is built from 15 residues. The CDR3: CASSLTGDGKNIQYF. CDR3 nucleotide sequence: TGTGCCAGCAGCTTAACAGGGGACGGCAAAAACATTCAGTACTTC.

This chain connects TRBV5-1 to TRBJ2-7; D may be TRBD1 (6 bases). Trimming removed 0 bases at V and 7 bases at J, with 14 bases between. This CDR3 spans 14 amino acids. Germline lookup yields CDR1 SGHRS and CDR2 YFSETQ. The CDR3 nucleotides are TGCGCCAGCAGCTTGGGAGGGACACTGCTAGAGCAGTACTTC. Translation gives CASSLGGTLLEQYF.

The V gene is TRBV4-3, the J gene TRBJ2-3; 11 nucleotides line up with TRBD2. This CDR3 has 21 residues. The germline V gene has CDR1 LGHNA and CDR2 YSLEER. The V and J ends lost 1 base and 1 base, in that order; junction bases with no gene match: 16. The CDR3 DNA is TGCGCCAGCAGCCAAGCCTTACGGGGGCTAGCGGGGGGCCACGGCACAGATACGCAGTATTTT. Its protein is CASSQALRGLAGGHGTDTQYF.

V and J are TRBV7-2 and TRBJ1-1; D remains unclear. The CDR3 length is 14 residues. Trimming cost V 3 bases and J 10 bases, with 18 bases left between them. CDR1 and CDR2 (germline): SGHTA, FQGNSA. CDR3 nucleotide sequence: TGTGCCAGCAGCTTTAACGGAGGAGAGGTCGGAGCTTTCTTT. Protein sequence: CASSFNGGEVGAFF. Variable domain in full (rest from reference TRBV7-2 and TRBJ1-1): GAGVSQSPSNKVTEKGKDVELRCDPISGHTALYWYRQSLGQGLEFLIYFQGNSAPDKSGLPSDRFSAERTGGSVSTLTIQRTQQEDSAVYLCASSFNGGEVGAFFGQGTRLTVV.

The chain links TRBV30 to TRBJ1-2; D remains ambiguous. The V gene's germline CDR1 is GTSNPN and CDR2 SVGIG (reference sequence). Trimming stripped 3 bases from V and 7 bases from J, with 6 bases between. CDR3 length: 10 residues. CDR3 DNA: TGTGCCTGGAGACGGGGTGGCTACACCTTC. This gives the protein CAWRRGGYTF.

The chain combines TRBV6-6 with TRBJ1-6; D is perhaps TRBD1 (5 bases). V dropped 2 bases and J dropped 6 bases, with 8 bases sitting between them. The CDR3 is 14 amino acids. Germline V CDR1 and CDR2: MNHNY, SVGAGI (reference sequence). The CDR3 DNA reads TGTGCCAGCAGTTACGGGCAGGGTAATTCACCCCTCCACTTT. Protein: CASSYGQGNSPLHF.